This paragraph reports one T cell receptor beta chain. Losses at the gene ends were 8 bases for V and 0 bases for J; bases not matched to a gene: 11. CDR3 length: 16 amino acids. Germline CDR1 is SGDLS and CDR2 is YYNGEE. PCR primers comprised 60 Vbeta and 13 Jbeta primers. The assay was immunoSEQ multiplex PCR, and TCRdb's table has in-frame clones only and misses some. The data hold some 130,000 clones, with over 60% observed a single time. This entry is derived from a study of cytomegalovirus exposure and HLA in healthy donors. The receptor's source is a man aged 35 to 55 in good health and CMV-seronegative. The gene calls are TRBV9 and TRBJ1-1; 9 nucleotides agree with TRBD1. Material for sequencing was PBMCs. CDR3 sequence reads: CASTGGFLPMNTEAFF. CDR3 DNA sequence: TGTGCCAGTACAGGGGGCTTCCTTCCCATGAACACTGAAGCTTTCTTT. Full variable domain (outside the CDR3, taken from reference TRBV9 and TRBJ1-1): DSGVTQTPKHLITATGQRVTLRCSPRSGDLSVYWYQQSLDQGLQFLIQYYNGEERAKGNILERFSAQQFPDLHSELNLSSLELGDSALYFCASTGGFLPMNTEAFFGQGTRLTVV.